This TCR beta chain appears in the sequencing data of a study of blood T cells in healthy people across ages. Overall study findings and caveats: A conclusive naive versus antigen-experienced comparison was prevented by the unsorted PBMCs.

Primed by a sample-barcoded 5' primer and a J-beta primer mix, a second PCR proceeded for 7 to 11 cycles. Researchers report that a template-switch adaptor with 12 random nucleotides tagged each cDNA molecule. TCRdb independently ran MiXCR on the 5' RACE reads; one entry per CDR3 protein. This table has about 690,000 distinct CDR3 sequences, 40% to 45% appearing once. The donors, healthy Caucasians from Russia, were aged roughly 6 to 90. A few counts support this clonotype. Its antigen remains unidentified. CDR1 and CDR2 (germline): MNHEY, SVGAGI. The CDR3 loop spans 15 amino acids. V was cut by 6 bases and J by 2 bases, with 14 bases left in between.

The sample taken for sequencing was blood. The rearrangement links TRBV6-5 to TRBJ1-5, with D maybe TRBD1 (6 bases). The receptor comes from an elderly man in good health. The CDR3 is CASRLDRSGNQPQHF. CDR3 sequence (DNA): TGTGCCAGCAGATTAGACAGGTCGGGCAATCAGCCCCAGCATTTT.